This T cell receptor (beta chain) was sequenced in a study of shared clonotypes between healthy human individuals. The CDR3 contains 17 residues. V dropped 6 bases and J dropped 5 bases, with 23 bases sitting between them. Germline lookup yields CDR1 MNHEY and CDR2 SMNVEV (reference sequence). About this clone itself: Its matching antigen is unknown.

General study results and limits: Shared clonotypes across all four donors exceeded non-shared ones in generation probability.

Each subset's genomic DNA was split evenly across several immunoSEQ plates. The assay was immunoSEQ multiplex PCR, and TCRdb's table has in-frame clones only and misses some. The profile shows more than 1.2 million clones, 97% to 99% of them singletons. The source of this sequence is a man aged 30 to 39 in good health. Sequenced sample: naive CD4+ T cells sorted from blood. Subset meaning: CD45RA+ positively selected. V is TRBV27 and J is TRBJ2-4, with D tentatively TRBD1 (6 bases). The CDR3: CASSRMGSPGDQNIQYF. The DNA for the CDR3 is TGTGCCAGCAGCCGAATGGGCTCTCCAGGGGACCAAAACATTCAGTACTTC.